This T cell receptor beta chain is drawn from a study of blood T cell repertoires in COVID-19 (dated by TCRdb to the early 2020s). For the wider study: The collaborator samples originated in the United States, Italy and Spain and spanned the acute and convalescent phases of COVID-19. The material from the prospective study consisted of cDNA or gDNA derived from T cells, B-cell-depleted T cells, or PBMCs. The samples were drawn from two sources: the first 160 participants of the ongoing ImmuneRACE study, and some 1,300 subjects contributed by 6 global collaborators. Deeply sampled blood TCRbeta repertoires from subjects exposed to, actively infected with, or recovered from COVID-19 were included in the dataset. Where available, HLA class I and class II types were taken from metadata supplied by the sample provider and were not determined by assay-based typing. Nearly every sample came with metadata listing a de-identified subject ID, COVID-19 status, age in years and sex. A freely available public database, intended as a resource for researchers studying the immune response to SARS-CoV-2, is where the repertoires were released. Here is what the overall study found, with its caveats: The quantity of clinical and demographic metadata differed by source and by participant and was supplied without curation.

About this clone: Its antigen specificity is not known. No base quality information exists; no much larger clone differs at one position.

At one collaborating source in Seattle, patients were enrolled during active infection and were followed longitudinally through the course of disease. The collaborating institutions used their own protocols to collect whole blood in K2EDTA tubes. Collaborator samples were shipped for TCRbeta analysis as frozen whole blood, isolated PBMCs, or DNA extracted from either sample type. V is cut by 1 base and J by 4 bases, and the space between the germline ends is 10 bases. Taken from cysteine to phenylalanine, the CDR3 has 14 residues. Only the CDR3 DNA stays, 42 bases, in frame from base 1. The germline V gene provides CDR1 MNHEY and CDR2 SVGAGI. TCRbeta CDR3 regions were amplified from genomic DNA using the immunoSEQ Assay, a bias-controlled multiplex PCR. The original pipeline was this. The number of nucleated cells in each sample was estimated from the amplification of reference gene primers within the assay. Sequence reads were collapsed and filtered to measure the absolute abundance of every unique TCRbeta CDR3 rearrangement. Productive Simpson clonality was computed per sample as the square root of Simpson's diversity index over productive rearrangements. In TCRdb, the immuneACCESS table is reduced to in-frame sequences with V and J assigned. These tables do not hold every clone; where another copy was compared, an unresolved V gene accounts for under half, and the others remain unexplained. V and J calls and clone size are as listed in that table; D and trimming were resolved from the DNA. Here the sample has just over 150,000 clones; approximately 79% occur a single time. Of the sample, about 7.7% is held by the ten largest clones.

This chain is built from TRBV6-5 and TRBJ1-1; a weak D assignment points to TRBD1 (6 bases agree). The material sequenced was peripheral blood. The clonotype originates from a woman aged 40 to 50 with COVID-19, enrolled during active disease. The CDR3 amino acid sequence is: CASSYFQGRTEAFF. Here is the DNA: TGTGCCAGCAGTTACTTTCAGGGGCGCACTGAAGCTTTCTTT.